This TCR beta chain comes out of a study of blood T cell repertoires in COVID-19 (dated by TCRdb to about 2020). Regarding the research as a whole: Samples from collaborators originated in the United States, Italy and Spain and spanned both the acute and convalescent phases of COVID-19. The material from the prospective study consisted of cDNA or gDNA derived from T cells, B-cell-depleted T cells, or PBMCs. The samples were drawn from the first 160 participants of the ongoing ImmuneRACE study and from more than 1,000 subjects provided by 6 global collaborators. Where available, HLA class I and class II types were obtained from metadata supplied by the sample provider rather than from assay-based typing. Deeply sampled blood TCRbeta repertoires from subjects exposed to, actively infected with, or recovered from COVID-19 were included in the dataset. A freely available public database, intended as a resource for researchers studying the immune response to SARS-CoV-2, is where the repertoires were released. The sample metadata nearly always contained a de-identified subject ID, COVID-19 status, age in years and sex.

As regards this clone: Its target antigen remains unknown. Qualities for individual bases were not recorded, and no much larger clone is one base off.

The research as a whole found: The amount of clinical and demographic metadata varied by source and participant and was provided uncurated.

TCRbeta CDR3 regions were amplified from genomic DNA by means of the immunoSEQ Assay, a bias-controlled multiplex PCR. On the authors' methods: The number of nucleated cells in each sample was estimated from the amplification of reference gene primers within the assay. To quantify the absolute abundance of each unique TCRbeta CDR3 rearrangement, sequence reads were collapsed and filtered. For each sample, productive Simpson clonality was calculated by taking the square root of Simpson's diversity index across productive rearrangements. Not all clones reach the TCRdb copy of this immuneACCESS table, which keeps in-frame sequences only. Checked studies attribute under half of the gap to unresolved V genes and leave the rest unexplained. V and J calls and clone size follow that table, whereas D and trimming were derived from the DNA. In this sample the table shows around 41,000 clones, approximately 81% of which occur a single time. Together, the top ten hold 12% to 15% of the sample.

V loses 6 bases of germline sequence and J loses 5 bases, and the interval between the two ends is 17 bases. The CDR3 runs 14 residues from the cysteine to the phenylalanine. The DNA shown is the 42-base CDR3, in frame from base 1. As encoded in the germline V gene, CDR1 is LGHNT while CDR2 is FRNRAP. The collaborating institutions used their own protocols to collect whole blood in K2EDTA tubes. For TCRbeta analysis, collaborator samples were shipped as frozen whole blood, as isolated PBMCs, or as DNA extracted from either sample type. This TCR was sampled from a human donor in a cohort sampled during active COVID-19. The rearrangement joined TRBV12-5 to TRBJ2-7; the D gene is perhaps TRBD1, from 6 matching bases. The sequencing input was peripheral blood. The CDR3 is CASGRQGSIDEQYF. The nucleotide sequence reads TGTGCTAGTGGACGGCAGGGGTCCATCGACGAGCAGTACTTC.